These T cell receptor beta chains were read from a single sample in a study of cytomegalovirus exposure and HLA in healthy donors. Libraries were prepared by immunoSEQ multiplex PCR; TCRdb keeps only in-frame clonotypes and omits some of them. The repertoire holds about 160,000 clones, with around 84% as singletons. The sequencing input was PBMCs. Receptors were obtained from a woman aged 40-49 years in good health and CMV-seronegative. The CDR3 runs from the conserved cysteine through the conserved F or W. D genes are given only for firm matches. Rows give clone size only sometimes, using once, few, many, or a class for an expanded clone.

d_call j_call v_call cdr3_length clone_size cdr3_aa cdr3_nt
- TRBJ2-1 TRBV14 15 once CASSRDRGWGNEQFF TGTGCCAGCAGCCGAGACCGGGGGTGGGGGAATGAGCAGTTCTTC
TRBD2 TRBJ2-5 TRBV19 16 - CASSASSGGAQETQYF TGTGCCAGTAGTGCCTCTAGCGGGGGGGCCCAAGAGACCCAGTACTTC
- TRBJ1-2 TRBV6-1 15 few CASSEYDSAGDGYTF TGTGCCAGCAGTGAATACGACAGCGCGGGGGACGGCTACACCTTC
TRBD1 TRBJ1-5 TRBV4-2 15 few CASSQGGTGGQPQHF TGTGCCAGCAGCCAAGGGGGGACAGGGGGTCAGCCCCAGCATTTT
- TRBJ2-1 TRBV10-1 12 - CASRQADNEQFF TGCGCCAGCAGACAAGCGGATAATGAGCAGTTCTTC
TRBD2 TRBJ2-3 TRBV10-3 20 - CAIRDLASGGSQLSTDTQYF TGTGCCATCAGGGACCTAGCTAGCGGGGGGTCCCAACTATCCACAGATACGCAGTATTTT
- TRBJ1-2 TRBV6-1 13 - CAARVDTNYGYTF TGTGCCGCCCGGGTTGATACTAACTATGGCTACACCTTC
- TRBJ2-7 TRBV18 14 - CASSVAGYDYEQYF TGTGCCAGCTCAGTCGCGGGTTACGACTACGAGCAGTACTTC
- TRBJ1-4 TRBV28 17 few CASSGRDFLKSNEKLFF TGTGCCAGCAGTGGAAGGGACTTCCTAAAGAGCAATGAAAAACTGTTTTTT
TRBD1 TRBJ1-4 TRBV28 14 - CASRTGGPPEKLFF TGTGCCAGCAGGACAGGGGGACCCCCCGAAAAACTGTTTTTT